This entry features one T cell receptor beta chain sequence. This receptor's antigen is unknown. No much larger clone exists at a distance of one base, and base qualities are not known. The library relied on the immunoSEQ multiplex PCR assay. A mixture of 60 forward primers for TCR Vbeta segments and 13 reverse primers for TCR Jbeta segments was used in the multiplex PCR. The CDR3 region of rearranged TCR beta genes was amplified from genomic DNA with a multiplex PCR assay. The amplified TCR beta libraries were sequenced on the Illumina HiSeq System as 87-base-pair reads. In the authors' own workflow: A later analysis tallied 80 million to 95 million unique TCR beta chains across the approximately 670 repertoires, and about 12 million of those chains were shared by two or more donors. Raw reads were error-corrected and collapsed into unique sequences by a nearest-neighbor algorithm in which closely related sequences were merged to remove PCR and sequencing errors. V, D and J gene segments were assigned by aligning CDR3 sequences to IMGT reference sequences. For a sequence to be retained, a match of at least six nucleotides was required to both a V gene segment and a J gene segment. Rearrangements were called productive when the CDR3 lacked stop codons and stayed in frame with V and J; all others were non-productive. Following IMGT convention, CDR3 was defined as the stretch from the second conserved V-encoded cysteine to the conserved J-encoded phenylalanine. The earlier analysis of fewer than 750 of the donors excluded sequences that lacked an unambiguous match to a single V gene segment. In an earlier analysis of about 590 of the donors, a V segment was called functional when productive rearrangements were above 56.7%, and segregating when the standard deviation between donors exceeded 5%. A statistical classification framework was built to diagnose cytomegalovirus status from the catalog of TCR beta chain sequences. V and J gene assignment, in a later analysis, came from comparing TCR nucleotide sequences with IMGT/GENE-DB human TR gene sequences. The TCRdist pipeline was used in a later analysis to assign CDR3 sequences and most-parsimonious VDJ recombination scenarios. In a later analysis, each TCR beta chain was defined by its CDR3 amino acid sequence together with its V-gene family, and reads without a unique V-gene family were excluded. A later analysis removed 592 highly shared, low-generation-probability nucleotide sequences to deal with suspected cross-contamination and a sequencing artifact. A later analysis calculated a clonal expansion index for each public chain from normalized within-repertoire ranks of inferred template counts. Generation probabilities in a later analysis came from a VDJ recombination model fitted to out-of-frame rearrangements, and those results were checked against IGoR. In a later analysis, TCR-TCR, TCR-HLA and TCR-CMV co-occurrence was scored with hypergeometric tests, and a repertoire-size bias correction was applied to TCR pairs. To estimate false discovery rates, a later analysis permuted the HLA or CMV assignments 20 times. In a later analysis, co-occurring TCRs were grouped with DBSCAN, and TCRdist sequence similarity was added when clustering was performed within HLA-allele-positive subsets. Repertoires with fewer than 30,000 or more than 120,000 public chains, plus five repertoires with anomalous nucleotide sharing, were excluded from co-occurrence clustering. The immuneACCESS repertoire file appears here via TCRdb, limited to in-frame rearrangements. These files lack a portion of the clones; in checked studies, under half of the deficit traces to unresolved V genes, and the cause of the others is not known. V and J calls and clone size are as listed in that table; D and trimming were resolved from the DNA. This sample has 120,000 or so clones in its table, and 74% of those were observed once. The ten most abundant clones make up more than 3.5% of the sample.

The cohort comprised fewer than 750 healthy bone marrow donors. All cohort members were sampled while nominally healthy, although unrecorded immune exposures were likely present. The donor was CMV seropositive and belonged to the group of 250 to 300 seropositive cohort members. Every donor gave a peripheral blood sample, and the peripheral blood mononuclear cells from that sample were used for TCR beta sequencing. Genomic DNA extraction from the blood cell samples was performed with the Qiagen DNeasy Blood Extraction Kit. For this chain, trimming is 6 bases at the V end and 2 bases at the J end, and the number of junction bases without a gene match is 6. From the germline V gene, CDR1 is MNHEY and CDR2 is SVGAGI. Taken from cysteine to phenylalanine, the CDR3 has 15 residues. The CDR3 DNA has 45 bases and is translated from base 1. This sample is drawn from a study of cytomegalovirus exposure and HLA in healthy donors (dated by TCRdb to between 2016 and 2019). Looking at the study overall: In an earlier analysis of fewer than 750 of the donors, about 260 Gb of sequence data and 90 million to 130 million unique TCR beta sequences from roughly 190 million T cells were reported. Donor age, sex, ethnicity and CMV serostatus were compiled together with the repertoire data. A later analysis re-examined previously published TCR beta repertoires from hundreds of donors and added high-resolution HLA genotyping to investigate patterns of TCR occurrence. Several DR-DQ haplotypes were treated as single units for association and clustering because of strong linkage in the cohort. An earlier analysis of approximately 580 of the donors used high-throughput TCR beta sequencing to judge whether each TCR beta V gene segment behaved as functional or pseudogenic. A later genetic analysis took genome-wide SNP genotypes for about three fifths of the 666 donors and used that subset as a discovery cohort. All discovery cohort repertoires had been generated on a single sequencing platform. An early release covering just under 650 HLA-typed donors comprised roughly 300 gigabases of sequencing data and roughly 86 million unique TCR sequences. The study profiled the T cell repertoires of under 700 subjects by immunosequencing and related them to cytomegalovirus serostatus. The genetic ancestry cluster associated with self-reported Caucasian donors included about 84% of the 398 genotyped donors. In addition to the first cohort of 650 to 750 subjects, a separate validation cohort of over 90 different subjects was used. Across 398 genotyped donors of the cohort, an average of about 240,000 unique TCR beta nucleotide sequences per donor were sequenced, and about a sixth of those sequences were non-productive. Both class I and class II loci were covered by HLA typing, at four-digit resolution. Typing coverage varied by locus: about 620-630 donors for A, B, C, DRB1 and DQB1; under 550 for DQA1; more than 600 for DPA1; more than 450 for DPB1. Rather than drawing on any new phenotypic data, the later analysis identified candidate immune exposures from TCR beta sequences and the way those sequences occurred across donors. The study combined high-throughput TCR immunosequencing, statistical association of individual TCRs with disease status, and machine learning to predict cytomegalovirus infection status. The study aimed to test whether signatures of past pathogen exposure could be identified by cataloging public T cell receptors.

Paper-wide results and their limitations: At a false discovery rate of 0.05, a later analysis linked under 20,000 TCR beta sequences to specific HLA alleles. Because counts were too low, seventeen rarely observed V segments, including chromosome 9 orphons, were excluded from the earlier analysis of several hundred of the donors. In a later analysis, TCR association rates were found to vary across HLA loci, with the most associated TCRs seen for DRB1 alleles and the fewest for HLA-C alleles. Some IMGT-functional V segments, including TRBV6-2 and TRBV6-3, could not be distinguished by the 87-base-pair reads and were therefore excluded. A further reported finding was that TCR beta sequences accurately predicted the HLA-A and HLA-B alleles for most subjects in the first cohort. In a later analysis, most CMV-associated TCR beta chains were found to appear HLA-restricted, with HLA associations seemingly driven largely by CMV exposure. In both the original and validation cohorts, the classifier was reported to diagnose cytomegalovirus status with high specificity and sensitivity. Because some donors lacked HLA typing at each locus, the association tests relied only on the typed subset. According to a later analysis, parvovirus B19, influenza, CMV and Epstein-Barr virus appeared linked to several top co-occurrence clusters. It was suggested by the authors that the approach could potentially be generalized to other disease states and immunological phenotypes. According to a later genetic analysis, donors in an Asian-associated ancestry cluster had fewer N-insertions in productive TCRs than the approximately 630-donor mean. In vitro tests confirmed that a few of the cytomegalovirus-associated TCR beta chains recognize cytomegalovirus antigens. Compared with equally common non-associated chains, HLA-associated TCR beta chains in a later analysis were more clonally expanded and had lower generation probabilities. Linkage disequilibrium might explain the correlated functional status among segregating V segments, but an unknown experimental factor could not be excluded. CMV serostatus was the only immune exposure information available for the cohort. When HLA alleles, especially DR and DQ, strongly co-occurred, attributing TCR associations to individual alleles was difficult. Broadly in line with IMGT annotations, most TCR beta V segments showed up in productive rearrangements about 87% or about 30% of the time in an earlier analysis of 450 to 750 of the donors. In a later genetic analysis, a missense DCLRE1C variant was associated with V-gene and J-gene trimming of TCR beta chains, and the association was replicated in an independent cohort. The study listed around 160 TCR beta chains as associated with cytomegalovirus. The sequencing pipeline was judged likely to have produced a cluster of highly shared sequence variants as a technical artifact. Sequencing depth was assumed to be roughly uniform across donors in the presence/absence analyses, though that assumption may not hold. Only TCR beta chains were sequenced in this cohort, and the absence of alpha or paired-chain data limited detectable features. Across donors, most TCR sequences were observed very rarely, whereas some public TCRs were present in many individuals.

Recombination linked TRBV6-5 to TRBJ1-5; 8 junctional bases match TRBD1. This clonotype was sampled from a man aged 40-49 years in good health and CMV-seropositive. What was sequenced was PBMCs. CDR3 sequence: CASSLDRGGNQPQHF. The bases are TGTGCCAGCAGCCTTGACAGGGGTGGCAATCAGCCCCAGCATTTT.